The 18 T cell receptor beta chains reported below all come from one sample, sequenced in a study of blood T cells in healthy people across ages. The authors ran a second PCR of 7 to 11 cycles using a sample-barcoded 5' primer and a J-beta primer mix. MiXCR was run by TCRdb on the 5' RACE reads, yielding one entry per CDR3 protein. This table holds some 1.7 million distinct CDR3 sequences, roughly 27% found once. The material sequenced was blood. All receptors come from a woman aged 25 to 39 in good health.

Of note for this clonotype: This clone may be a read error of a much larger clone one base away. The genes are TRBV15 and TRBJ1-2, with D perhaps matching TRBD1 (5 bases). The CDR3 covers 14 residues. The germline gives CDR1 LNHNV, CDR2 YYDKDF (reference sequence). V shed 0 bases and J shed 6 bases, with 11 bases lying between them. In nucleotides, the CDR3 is TGTGCCACCAGCAGAGATCCGGGGACGGATGGCTACACCTTC. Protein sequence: CATSRDPGTDGYTF.

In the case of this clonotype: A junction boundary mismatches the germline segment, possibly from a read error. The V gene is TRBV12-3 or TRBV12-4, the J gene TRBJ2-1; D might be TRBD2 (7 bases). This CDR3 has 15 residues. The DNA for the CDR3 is TGTGCCAGCAGTGACCGCGGGGGCTCCTACAATGAGCGGTTCTTC. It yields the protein CASSDRGGSYNERFF.

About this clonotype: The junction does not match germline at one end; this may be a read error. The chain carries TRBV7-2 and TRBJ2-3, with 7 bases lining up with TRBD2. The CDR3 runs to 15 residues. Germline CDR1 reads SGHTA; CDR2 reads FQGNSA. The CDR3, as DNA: TGTGCCAGCATCTTAAGGACTAGTCCGACAGATACGCAGTATTTT. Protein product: CASILRTSPTDTQYF.

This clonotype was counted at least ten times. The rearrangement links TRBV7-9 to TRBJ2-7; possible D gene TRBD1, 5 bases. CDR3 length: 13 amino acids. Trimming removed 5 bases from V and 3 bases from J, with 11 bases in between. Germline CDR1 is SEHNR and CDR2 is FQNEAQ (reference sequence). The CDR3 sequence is CASSGAVGYEQYF. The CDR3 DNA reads TGTGCCAGCAGCGGGGCGGTCGGCTACGAGCAGTACTTC.

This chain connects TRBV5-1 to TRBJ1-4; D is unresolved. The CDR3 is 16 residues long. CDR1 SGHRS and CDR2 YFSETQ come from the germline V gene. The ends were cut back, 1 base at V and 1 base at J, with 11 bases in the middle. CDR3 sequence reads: CASSLTFWGTNEKLFF. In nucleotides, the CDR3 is TGCGCCAGCAGCTTGACTTTCTGGGGAACTAATGAAAAACTGTTTTTT.

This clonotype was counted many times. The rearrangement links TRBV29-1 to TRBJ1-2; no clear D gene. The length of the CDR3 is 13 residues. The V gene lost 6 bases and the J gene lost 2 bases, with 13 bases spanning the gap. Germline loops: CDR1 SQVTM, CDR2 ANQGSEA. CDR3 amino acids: CSVISETNYGYTF. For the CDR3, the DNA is TGCAGCGTGATCAGCGAGACAAACTATGGCTACACCTTC.

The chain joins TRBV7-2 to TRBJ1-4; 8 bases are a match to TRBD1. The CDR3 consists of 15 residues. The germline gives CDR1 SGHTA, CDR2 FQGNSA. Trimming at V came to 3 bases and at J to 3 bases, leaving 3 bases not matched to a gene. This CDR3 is CASSFQGAANEKLFF. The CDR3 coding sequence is TGTGCCAGCAGCTTTCAGGGGGCAGCTAATGAAAAACTGTTTTTT.

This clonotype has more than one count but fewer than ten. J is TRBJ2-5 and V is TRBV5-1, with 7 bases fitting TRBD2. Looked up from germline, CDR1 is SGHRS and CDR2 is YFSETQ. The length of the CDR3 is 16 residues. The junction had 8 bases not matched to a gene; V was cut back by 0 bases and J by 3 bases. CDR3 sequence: CASSLEGQRGEETQYF. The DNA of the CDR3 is TGCGCCAGCAGCTTGGAGGGCCAGCGGGGAGAAGAGACCCAGTACTTC.

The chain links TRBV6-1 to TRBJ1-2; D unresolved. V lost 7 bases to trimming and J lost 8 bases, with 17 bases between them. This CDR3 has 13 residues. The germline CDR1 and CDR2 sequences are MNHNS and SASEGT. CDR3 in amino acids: CASTKRDFRGYTF. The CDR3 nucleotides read TGTGCCAGCACTAAAAGGGATTTTCGGGGCTACACCTTC.

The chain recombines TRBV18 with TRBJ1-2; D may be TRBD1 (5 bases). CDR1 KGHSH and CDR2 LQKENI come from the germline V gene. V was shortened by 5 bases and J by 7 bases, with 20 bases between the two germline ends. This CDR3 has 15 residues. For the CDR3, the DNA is TGTGCCAGCTCAGAATCCCCGGGGCGGCTTGCTGGCTACACCTTC. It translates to CASSESPGRLAGYTF.

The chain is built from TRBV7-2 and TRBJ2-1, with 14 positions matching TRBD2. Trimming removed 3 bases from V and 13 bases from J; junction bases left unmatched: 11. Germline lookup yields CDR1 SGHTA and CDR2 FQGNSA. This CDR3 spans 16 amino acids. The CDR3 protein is CASSLTGTSGSGGQFF. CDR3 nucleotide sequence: TGTGCCAGCAGCTTGACCGGGACTAGCGGGAGTGGAGGACAGTTCTTC.

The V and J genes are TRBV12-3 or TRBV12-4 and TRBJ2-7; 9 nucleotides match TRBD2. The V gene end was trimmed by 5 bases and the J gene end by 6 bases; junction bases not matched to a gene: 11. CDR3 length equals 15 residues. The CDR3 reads CASSPGDSGRSEQYF. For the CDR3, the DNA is TGTGCCAGCAGTCCCGGGGATAGCGGGAGATCCGAGCAGTACTTC.

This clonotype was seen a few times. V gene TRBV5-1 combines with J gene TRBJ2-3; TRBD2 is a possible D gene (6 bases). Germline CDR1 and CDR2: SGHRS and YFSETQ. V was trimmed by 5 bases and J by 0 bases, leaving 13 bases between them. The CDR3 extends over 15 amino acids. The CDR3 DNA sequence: TGCGCCAGCAGAGCCTTAGCGGCTAGCACAGATACGCAGTATTTT. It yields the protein CASRALAASTDTQYF.

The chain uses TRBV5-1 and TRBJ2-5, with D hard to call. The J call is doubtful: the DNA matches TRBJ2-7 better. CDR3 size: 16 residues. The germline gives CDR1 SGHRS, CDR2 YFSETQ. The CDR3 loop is CASSLAPTAVRDEQYF. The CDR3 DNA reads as TGCGCCAGCAGCTTGGCCCCGACGGCCGTGAGAGACGAGCAGTACTTC.

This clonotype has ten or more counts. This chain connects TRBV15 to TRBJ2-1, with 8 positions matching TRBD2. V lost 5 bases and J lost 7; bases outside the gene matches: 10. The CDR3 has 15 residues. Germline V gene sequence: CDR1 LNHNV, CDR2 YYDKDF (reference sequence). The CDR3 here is CATSRTGGLGNEQFF. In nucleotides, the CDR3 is TGTGCCACCAGCCGAACGGGGGGGTTGGGAAATGAGCAGTTCTTC.

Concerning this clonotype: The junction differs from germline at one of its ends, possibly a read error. The CDR3 nucleotides are TGCGCCATCAGCTTGGGACAGTTGAACACTGAAGCTTTCTTT. Translated, it gives CAISLGQLNTEAFF. The chain links TRBV5-1 to TRBJ1-1, with TRBD1 matching 7 bases. Germline assignment: CDR1 SGHRS and CDR2 YFSETQ. This CDR3 has 14 amino acids.

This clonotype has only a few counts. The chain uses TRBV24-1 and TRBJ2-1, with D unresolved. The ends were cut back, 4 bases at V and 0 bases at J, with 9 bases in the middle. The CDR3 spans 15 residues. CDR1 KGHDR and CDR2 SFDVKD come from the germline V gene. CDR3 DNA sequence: TGTGCCACCAGTGAGGCTAGAGGCTCCTACAATGAGCAGTTCTTC. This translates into CATSEARGSYNEQFF.

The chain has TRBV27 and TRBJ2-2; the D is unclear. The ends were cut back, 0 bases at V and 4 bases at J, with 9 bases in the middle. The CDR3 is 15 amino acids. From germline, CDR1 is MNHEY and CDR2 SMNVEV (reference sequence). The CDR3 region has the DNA TGTGCCAGCAGTTTATCGGACCCGGGCACCGGGGAGCTGTTTTTT. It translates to CASSLSDPGTGELFF.